The 6 T cell receptor beta chains below were found in one sample sequenced in a study of blood T cell repertoires in COVID-19. Generated by immunoSEQ multiplex PCR, the TCRdb table keeps only in-frame clones and is missing some. The sample consists of 270,000 or so clones, around nine tenths of them appearing once. Sequenced input: peripheral blood. The receptors were gathered from a man in his forties with acute or convalescent COVID-19.

This clone is a singleton in its sample. The chain carries TRBV19 and TRBJ1-6; D remains ambiguous. Trimming stripped 4 bases from V and 7 bases from J, with 8 bases between. Germline V gene data show CDR1 as LNHDA and CDR2 as SQIVND (reference sequence). The CDR3 has 13 residues. The CDR3: CASSTLLNSPLHF. In DNA, the CDR3 is TGTGCCAGTAGTACCCTCTTAAATTCACCCCTCCACTTT.

The DNA of the CDR3 is TGTGCCAGCAGTGAAAACTTAGAGCCCCAGCATTTT. Protein sequence: CASSENLEPQHF. V gene TRBV2 combines with J gene TRBJ1-5; the D is unclear. The CDR3 consists of 12 residues. Germline V gene lookup returns CDR1 SNHLY and CDR2 FYNNEI. V gave up 2 bases and J gave up 8 bases, with 7 bases separating them.

The CDR3 DNA reads as TGTGCCAGCAGCCCGAGGGGGAGCTCCTACAATGAGCAGTTCTTC. Its protein product is CASSPRGSSYNEQFF. The chain employs TRBV6-5 and TRBJ2-1; a weak D match, TRBD1 (6 bases). The CDR3 totals 15 residues. The germline V gene encodes CDR1 MNHEY and CDR2 SVGAGI. Trimming shortened V by 6 bases and J by 0 bases, and 12 bases separated the two germline ends.

The V call is TRBV5-1, the J call TRBJ2-2, with TRBD1 matching over 9 bases. Trimming removed 4 bases from V and 3 bases from J; junction bases left unmatched: 4. CDR3 length equals 15 residues. From germline, CDR1 is SGHRS and CDR2 YFSETQ. The CDR3 nucleotides are TGCGCCAGCAGCATATGGACAGGGGACACCGGGGAGCTGTTTTTT. Translated: CASSIWTGDTGELFF.

The rearrangement links TRBV28 to TRBJ2-7, with TRBD2 matching over 8 bases. Losses at the gene ends were 5 bases for V and 0 bases for J; bases not matched to a gene: 9. This CDR3 is built from 16 residues. From germline, CDR1 is MDHEN and CDR2 SYDVKM. The CDR3 nucleotides are TGTGCCAGCAGTCCCACTAGCGGCTTCCCCTCCTACGAGCAGTACTTC. Its translation: CASSPTSGFPSYEQYF.

V and J are TRBV3-1 (or the pseudogene TRBV3-2) and TRBJ2-7; 8 bases agree with TRBD1. CDR3 length equals 15 residues. Germline-derived CDR1 and CDR2 are LGHDT and YNNKEL (reference sequence). Trimming took 4 bases from V and 1 from J; bases not matched to a gene: 6. The CDR3 sequence is CASSPTGALSYEQYF. The CDR3 DNA is TGTGCCAGCAGCCCGACAGGGGCCCTATCCTACGAGCAGTACTTC.